The source of this T cell receptor beta chain is a study of tumor-infiltrating lymphocytes in localized non-small cell lung cancer. The length of the CDR3 is 16 residues. V lost 8 bases and J lost 8, with 25 bases in between. Germline loops: CDR1 LNHDA, CDR2 SQIVND (reference sequence). TCRdb's copy holds only in-frame clones and misses some; the assay was immunoSEQ multiplex PCR. The table lists some 11,000 clones, roughly 60% of them singletons. The source of this sequence is a human donor with non-small cell lung cancer. V and J are TRBV19 and TRBJ2-1; possible D gene TRBD2, 6 bases. Sequencing was carried out using lung tumor tissue. CDR3 sequence: CASAEYGTSFFYEQFF. DNA for the CDR3: TGTGCCAGTGCCGAATACGGGACTTCTTTCTTCTATGAGCAGTTCTTC.